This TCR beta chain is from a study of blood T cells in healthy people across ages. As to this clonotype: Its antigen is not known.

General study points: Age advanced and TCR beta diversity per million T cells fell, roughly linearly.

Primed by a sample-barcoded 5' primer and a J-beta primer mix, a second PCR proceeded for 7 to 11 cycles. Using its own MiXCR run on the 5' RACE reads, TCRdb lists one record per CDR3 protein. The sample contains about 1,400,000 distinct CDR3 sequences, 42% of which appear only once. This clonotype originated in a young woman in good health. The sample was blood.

CDR3 nucleotides: TGTGCCACCCAAGCCGGGACTAGCGGGCCCAAAAGCTCCTACGAGCAGTACTTC. This codes for CATQAGTSGPKSSYEQYF. V is TRBV21-1 and J is TRBJ2-7; the table's D call, TRBD2, was not checked against the DNA. TRBV21-1 is termed a pseudogene. The CDR3 extends over 18 amino acids.